These 5 T cell receptor beta chains were sequenced from one sample in a study of T cell responses to AZD1222 COVID-19 vaccine. Assay: immunoSEQ multiplex PCR; the TCRdb copy retains only in-frame clones and omits some. There are approximately 160,000 clones in the sample; around 87% occur only once, and 2% to 3% lies in the top ten. This specimen was peripheral blood, taken on day 0 of AZD1222 vaccination. These receptor sequences come from an adult in good health.

This chain uses TRBV2 with TRBJ2-3, with D perhaps TRBD1 or TRBD2 (5 bases each). The V gene lost 8 bases and the J gene lost 5 bases, with 14 bases spanning the gap. CDR3 length equals 13 residues. The germline CDR1 and CDR2 sequences are SNHLY and FYNNEI. The CDR3, as DNA: TGTGCCAGCCTTAAACGGGACGGAGATACGCAGTATTTT. Its translation is CASLKRDGDTQYF.

The chain recombines TRBV2 with TRBJ1-2; D is possibly TRBD1 (6 bases). V shed 6 bases and J shed 2 bases, with 13 bases lying between them. CDR1 is SNHLY and CDR2 is FYNNEI in the germline V gene. CDR3 length: 14 amino acids. This CDR3 is CASSQTGVNYGYTF. DNA for the CDR3: TGTGCCAGCAGCCAGACAGGAGTGAACTATGGCTACACCTTC.

This rearrangement joins TRBV18 to TRBJ2-3, with unresolved D. Trimming pared 3 bases from V and 6 bases from J, leaving 19 bases between. The CDR3 is 16 amino acids. Looked up from germline, CDR1 is KGHSH and CDR2 is LQKENI. CDR3 residues: CASSPPTHSGFDTQYF. CDR3 nucleotide sequence: TGTGCCAGCTCACCGCCTACCCATTCCGGTTTCGATACGCAGTATTTT.

In its sample, this clone was seen a few times. The chain is built from TRBV23-1 and TRBJ2-7; 11 nucleotides line up with TRBD1. TRBV23-1 belongs to the ORF category, with a function that is uncertain. Germline trimming cut 5 bases from V and 7 bases from J; bases unmatched to any gene: 10. The CDR3 is made up of 15 amino acids. Here the CDR3 DNA reads TGCGCCAGCAGTACCAGGGACAGGGGGTTGTTGGAGCAGTACTTC. Its translation is CASSTRDRGLLEQYF.

The rearrangement links TRBV11-2 to TRBJ1-3, with TRBD1 identical over 7 bases. Germline assignment: CDR1 SGHAT and CDR2 FQNNGV. The CDR3 length is 15 residues. V trimming: 3 bases; J trimming: 0 bases; junction bases outside the gene matches: 2. Here the CDR3 reads CASSFGTVSGNTIYF. In DNA, the CDR3 is TGTGCCAGCAGCTTCGGGACAGTCTCTGGAAACACCATATATTTT.